These 25 T cell receptor beta chains were all obtained from the same sample, sequenced in a study of CD8 T cells in ankylosing spondylitis. These TCRs' antigens remain unknown. MiXCR, applied by TCRdb to the 5' RACE reads, yields one record per CDR3 protein. Seen here are 350,000 to 450,000 distinct CDR3 sequences, roughly 26% observed once, and the top ten hold 0.89%. Whole-study findings and limits: It appeared that ankylosing spondylitis blood was characterized by a TCR beta motif of roughly 8 highly homologous variants.

The sequencing input was blood, either unsorted or a sorted T cell fraction (not recorded which). The receptors shown here come from a male donor with ankylosing spondylitis.

This clonotype was seen many times. CDR3: CASSLGAGDHYEQYF. CDR3 nucleotide sequence: TGCGCCAGCAGCTTGGGAGCGGGCGACCACTACGAGCAGTACTTC. The chain uses TRBV5-1 and TRBJ2-7; D perhaps matches TRBD2 (6 bases). Germline V lookup: CDR1 SGHRS, CDR2 YFSETQ. This CDR3 is built from 15 residues. The V end lost 0 bases, the J end lost 3 bases, and 13 bases lay between the germline ends.

This clonotype has more than one count but fewer than ten. The V gene is TRBV20-1, the J gene TRBJ2-1; D is undetermined. CDR3 length equals 11 residues. V lost 6 bases to trimming and J lost 8 bases, with 11 bases between them. The germline V gene has CDR1 DFQATT and CDR2 SNEGSKA (reference sequence). CDR3 protein: CSAQKDYEQFF. CDR3 nucleotides: TGCAGTGCACAAAAAGACTATGAGCAGTTCTTC.

The V gene is TRBV7-2, the J gene TRBJ1-6; D is ambiguous. This CDR3 has 15 residues. Germline V gene lookup returns CDR1 SGHTA and CDR2 FQGNSA. V lost 1 base and J lost 6, with 10 bases in between. CDR3 protein: CASSLVPNSNSPLHF. The CDR3 DNA reads as TGTGCCAGCAGCTTAGTTCCTAACAGTAATTCACCCCTCCACTTT.

This clonotype turned up a few times. The chain joins TRBV15 to TRBJ2-1, with TRBD2 identical over 14 bases. Germline CDR1 and CDR2: LNHNV and YYDKDF (reference sequence). Trimming removed 0 bases from V and 7 bases from J; junction bases left unmatched: 5. The CDR3 covers 17 residues. The CDR3 DNA follows: TGTGCCACCAGCAGAGATCCGGGACTAGCGGGAGAAAATGAGCAGTTCTTC. Protein product: CATSRDPGLAGENEQFF.

This rearrangement joins TRBV5-5 to TRBJ1-2, with D uncertain. CDR3 length equals 15 residues. The V gene's germline CDR1 is SGHKS and CDR2 YYEKEE (reference sequence). Between the trimmed V and J ends, which lost 4 bases and 7 bases, there was a span of 20 bases. CDR3 DNA sequence: TGTGCCAGCAGCCCGTCGGGTACTCTTGCTACTGGCTACACCTTC. Residues: CASSPSGTLATGYTF.

This chain uses TRBV3-1 with TRBJ2-1, with 12 nucleotides matching TRBD2. This CDR3 has 16 residues. Germline CDR1 is LGHDT and CDR2 is YNNKEL (reference sequence). Trimming at V came to 4 bases and at J to 8 bases, leaving 9 bases not matched to a gene. The CDR3 here is CASSPDPSGRAHEQFF. Written as DNA, the CDR3 is TGTGCCAGCAGCCCGGACCCTAGCGGGAGGGCACATGAGCAGTTCTTC.

This clonotype was seen more than once but under ten times. This chain links TRBV7-2 with TRBJ2-4; 9 bases are shared with TRBD1. The J segment lost 11 bases and the V segment lost 5 bases, leaving 1 base of the junction unmatched. Germline V gives CDR1 SGHTA, CDR2 FQGNSA. This CDR3 comprises 11 residues. The CDR3 is CASSRDRVQYF. CDR3 nucleotide sequence: TGTGCCAGCAGCCGGGACAGGGTTCAGTACTTC.

This clonotype was seen only once. Sequence at one end of the junction differs from germline and may be a read error. The rearrangement links TRBV27 to TRBJ2-3, with TRBD1 matching over 9 bases. Per the germline V gene, CDR1 is MNHEY and CDR2 is SMNVEV (reference sequence). This CDR3 region has 14 residues. This CDR3 reads CTSSQDRGGDTQYF. The CDR3 nucleotides read TGTACCAGCAGCCAGGACAGGGGTGGCGATACGCAGTATTTT.

Points on this clonotype: Relative to the germline gene, one junction end is altered; a read error may explain this. V is TRBV6-1 and J is TRBJ2-1; tentatively, D is TRBD2 (5 bases). Germline CDR1 MNHNS, CDR2 SASEGT. The CDR3 length is 13 residues. The CDR3 region has the DNA TGTGCCGGCAGTGAGGGCCCTTGGAATGAGCAGTTCTTC. Residues: CAGSEGPWNEQFF.

This clonotype has a handful of counts. The genes are TRBV27 and TRBJ2-5; no clear D. This CDR3 spans 13 amino acids. Germline loops: CDR1 MNHEY, CDR2 SMNVEV (reference sequence). Trimming removed 4 bases from V and 4 bases from J, with 10 bases in between. The CDR3 loop reads CASSYVTGETQYF. The CDR3 coding sequence is TGTGCCAGCAGTTACGTGACCGGAGAGACCCAGTACTTC.

The J gene is TRBJ2-1, the V gene TRBV3-1; weak D call: TRBD2 (5 bases). V lost 3 bases to trimming and J lost 5 bases, with 14 bases between them. Germline V gene sequence: CDR1 LGHDT, CDR2 YNNKEL (reference sequence). The CDR3 is 15 residues long. The DNA for the CDR3 is TGTGCCAGCAGCCACCTTACCCGGGGTCACAATGAGCAGTTCTTC. Amino acid sequence: CASSHLTRGHNEQFF.

The DNA of the CDR3 is TGTGCCATCAAGGCTCTGGGAGACACAGATACGCAGTATTTT. Protein: CAIKALGDTDTQYF. The rearrangement uses TRBV10-3 and TRBJ2-3; TRBD2 might be the D (5 bases). Germline CDR1 reads ENHRY; CDR2 reads SYGVKD. This CDR3 region has 14 residues. Trimming removed 7 bases from V and 2 bases from J, with 13 bases in between.

The chain uses TRBV4-2 and TRBJ2-3; TRBD2 matches at 11 bases. The CDR3 has 16 amino acids. V gave up 1 base and J gave up 4 bases; unmatched junction bases: 4. Germline CDR1 reads LGHNA; CDR2 reads YNFKEQ. The CDR3 nucleotides are TGTGCCAGCAGCCAAGGTGAACTAGCGGGAGCAGATACGCAGTATTTT. Translating gives CASSQGELAGADTQYF.

This clonotype was counted many times. The chain uses TRBV9 and TRBJ1-2; D gene ambiguous. V was cut by 0 bases and J by 14 bases, with 17 bases left in between. The CDR3 sequence is 13 residues long. Looked up from germline, CDR1 is SGDLS and CDR2 is YYNGEE. CDR3 sequence: CASSVGYEVANTF. In DNA, the CDR3 is TGTGCCAGCAGCGTAGGATATGAAGTCGCCAATACCTTC.

As DNA, the CDR3 is TGCGCCAGCAGCCTACAGGGTTATAATGAAAAACTGTTTTTT. Translated, it gives CASSLQGYNEKLFF. The V gene is TRBV5-1, the J gene TRBJ1-4, with D possibly TRBD1 on 6 matching bases. Germline V gene data show CDR1 as SGHRS and CDR2 as YFSETQ. CDR3 length equals 14 residues. The V and J ends lost 4 bases and 4 bases respectively, with 11 bases between them.

The V call is TRBV20-1, the J call TRBJ2-5; no clear D gene. Trimming stripped 0 bases from V and 4 bases from J, with 15 bases between. CDR3 length: 15 amino acids. Germline V gene data show CDR1 as DFQATT and CDR2 as SNEGSKA (reference sequence). The CDR3: CSARDPWPEGETQYF. Here the CDR3 DNA reads TGCAGTGCTAGAGATCCCTGGCCTGAAGGAGAGACCCAGTACTTC.

The chain employs TRBV5-1 and TRBJ2-1, with TRBD2 matching over 11 bases. CDR3 length: 15 amino acids. Germline lookup yields CDR1 SGHRS and CDR2 YFSETQ. V lost 3 bases, J lost 7 bases, and 6 bases stayed unmatched. The CDR3 DNA sequence: TGCGCCAGCAGCTCACTAGCGGGAGCCGGAAATGAGCAGTTCTTC. Translation: CASSSLAGAGNEQFF.

This clonotype was counted a few times. V usage is TRBV5-1 and J usage is TRBJ1-2; D not resolved. The CDR3 totals 11 residues. Germline CDR1 SGHRS, CDR2 YFSETQ. Deletions cut 4 bases from V and 5 bases from J, with 6 bases between. CDR3 in amino acids: CASSAGYGYTF. The CDR3 DNA reads TGCGCCAGCAGCGCAGGATATGGCTACACCTTC.

The J gene is TRBJ2-2, the V gene TRBV15, with 8 nucleotides matching TRBD1. V trimming: 6 bases; J trimming: 7 bases; junction bases outside the gene matches: 7. Germline V gene lookup returns CDR1 LNHNV and CDR2 YYDKDF (reference sequence). There are 14 residues in the CDR3. CDR3 loop: CATRFAGGNGELFF. For the CDR3, the DNA is TGTGCCACCAGGTTCGCAGGGGGCAACGGGGAGCTGTTTTTT.

V is TRBV7-8 and J is TRBJ1-1, with D maybe TRBD1 (5 bases). The CDR3 is made up of 15 amino acids. Germline CDR1 SGHVS, CDR2 FQNEAQ. V gave up 1 base and J gave up 1 base, with 10 bases separating them. The CDR3 protein is CASSLGVRGNTEAFF. The CDR3 nucleotides read TGTGCCAGCAGCTTAGGTGTGAGGGGGAACACTGAAGCTTTCTTT.

In DNA, the CDR3 is TGTGCCAGCAGCTCAGGGCCTCTTAATGGTGAGCAGTTCTTC. This translates into CASSSGPLNGEQFF. The chain recombines TRBV7-7 with TRBJ2-1, with D maybe TRBD1 (5 bases). Germline V lookup: CDR1 SSHAT, CDR2 FNYEAQ (reference sequence). The CDR3 is made up of 14 amino acids. Trimming removed 4 bases at V and 9 bases at J, with 16 bases between. The complete variable domain, with remaining parts taken from reference TRBV7-7 and TRBJ2-1, reads GAGVSQSPRYKVTKRGQDVTLRCDPISSHATLYWYQQALGQGPEFLTYFNYEAQPDKSGLPSDRFSAERPEGSISTLTIQRTEQRDSAMYRCASSSGPLNGEQFFGPGTRLTVL.

There are a few counts of this clonotype. The missing conserved phenylalanine or tryptophan at the end of this CDR3 makes a read error likely. The chain joins TRBV7-7 to TRBJ2-2; 8 bases match TRBD2. Germline V gene sequence: CDR1 SSHAT, CDR2 FNYEAQ (reference sequence). V shed 5 bases and J 7 bases; nucleotides not matched to a gene: 18. This CDR3 is built from 18 residues. CDR3 DNA: TGTGCCAGCAGCAAGGATGTCCGACGGGAGGGCCCGGGCGGGGAGCTGTTTCTT. It is translated as CASSKDVRREGPGGELFL.

There are a few counts of this clonotype. This chain uses TRBV20-1 with TRBJ1-3; D call uncertain. Per the germline V gene, CDR1 is DFQATT and CDR2 is SNEGSKA (reference sequence). V was trimmed by 1 base and J by 0 bases, leaving 10 bases between them. This CDR3 comprises 15 residues. The CDR3 nucleotides are TGCAGTGCTAGAGGGTTAAGTTTCTCTGGAAACACCATATATTTT. Encoded protein: CSARGLSFSGNTIYF.

The rearrangement uses TRBV5-1 and TRBJ2-3; D is perhaps TRBD2 (5 bases). V lost 4 bases, J lost 3 bases, and 12 bases lay in between. This CDR3 region has 14 residues. Germline assignment: CDR1 SGHRS and CDR2 YFSETQ. The CDR3 protein is CASSTVSVTDTQYF. The CDR3 nucleotides are TGCGCCAGCAGCACCGTTAGCGTAACAGATACGCAGTATTTT. The full variable domain, rest sourced from reference TRBV5-1 and TRBJ2-3, is KAGVTQTPRYLIKTRGQQVTLSCSPISGHRSVSWYQQTPGQGLQFLFEYFSETQRNKGNFPGRFSGRQFSNSRSEMNVSTLELGDSALYLCASSTVSVTDTQYFGPGTRLTVL.

This clonotype has just a few counts. V and J are TRBV11-3 and TRBJ2-1, with a tentative D call TRBD2 (5 bases). Deletions cut 5 bases from V and 5 bases from J, with 16 bases between. The CDR3 is 15 residues long. From germline, CDR1 is SGHNT and CDR2 YENEEA. CDR3 loop: CASSEGAVLNNEQFF. CDR3 in DNA: TGTGCCAGCAGCGAGGGCGCCGTACTTAACAATGAGCAGTTCTTC.